Listed below are T cell receptor beta chains from one sample, sequenced in a study of cytomegalovirus exposure and HLA in healthy donors. Some clones are missing from TCRdb's copy, which holds only in-frame ones; the method was immunoSEQ multiplex PCR. The profile shows around 40,000 clones, about 66% of them singletons. The sample taken for sequencing was PBMCs. Receptor source: a man aged 45-60 years in good health and CMV-seropositive. Each CDR3 is given with its conserved first and last residue. Each record gives: J gene, clone size, V gene, D gene, CDR3 protein, CDR3 DNA. The D gene is left open where the match is weak. For some rows the clone size is stated as once, few or many, or as a class when expanded; others skip it.

TRBJ1-4 . TRBV4-2 TRBD1 CASSQDPATGRNEKLFF TGTGCCAGCAGCCAAGATCCGGCGACAGGGAGGAATGAAAAACTGTTTTTT
TRBJ1-4 . TRBV18 . CASSLSSGLNEKLFF TGTGCCAGCTCACTCTCTTCAGGGCTTAATGAAAAACTGTTTTTT
TRBJ1-1 few TRBV5-1 TRBD1 CASSLGTGKNTEAFF TGCGCCAGCAGCCTGGGGACAGGGAAGAACACTGAAGCTTTCTTT
TRBJ1-5 once TRBV18 . CASSPGRDQPQHF TGTGCCAGCTCACCCGGGAGAGATCAGCCCCAGCATTTT
TRBJ1-2 . TRBV28 . CASQDRTNYGYTF TGTGCCAGCCAGGACAGAACTAACTATGGCTACACCTTC
TRBJ1-1 . TRBV19 . CASSQRSANTEAFF TGTGCCAGTAGCCAGCGGTCAGCGAACACTGAAGCTTTCTTT
TRBJ1-1 few TRBV10-3 . CAISPGDTEAFF TGTGCCATCAGCCCAGGGGACACTGAAGCTTTCTTT
TRBJ2-7 . TRBV7-3 TRBD1 CASSPGQIYEQYF TGTGCCAGTTCGCCGGGACAGATCTACGAGCAGTACTTC
TRBJ1-4 few TRBV30 . CAWSAGRNEKLFF TGTGCCTGGAGCGCGGGCCGGAATGAAAAACTGTTTTTT
TRBJ1-1 . TRBV6-1 . CASSAGWGTEAFF TGTGCCAGCAGTGCGGGATGGGGTACTGAAGCTTTCTTT
TRBJ1-2 . TRBV25-1 . CASSSNYGYTF TGTGCCAGCAGCTCTAACTATGGCTACACCTTC
TRBJ2-3 . TRBV2 . CASSEARGARADTQYF TGTGCCAGCAGTGAAGCGCGTGGGGCCCGGGCAGATACGCAGTATTTT
TRBJ2-2 few TRBV11-3 . CASTLTGELFF TGTGCCAGCACCCTAACCGGGGAGCTGTTTTTT
TRBJ2-2 . TRBV4-2 . CASSQDAAGELFF TGTGCCAGCAGCCAAGACGCGGCCGGGGAGCTGTTTTTT
TRBJ2-7 . TRBV14 TRBD1 CASSQDRFPHRGYEQYF TGTGCCAGCAGCCAAGATAGATTTCCGCACAGGGGCTACGAGCAGTACTTC
TRBJ2-5 once TRBV7-7 . CASSFTDSETQYF TGTGCCAGCAGCTTCACCGACTCAGAGACCCAGTACTTC
TRBJ1-2 . TRBV6-5 TRBD1 CASRLQGNYGYTF TGTGCCAGCAGACTACAGGGGAACTATGGCTACACCTTC
TRBJ1-2 . TRBV29-1 TRBD1 CSARQGANPYTF TGCAGCGCACGACAGGGGGCAAATCCCTACACCTTC
TRBJ2-7 . TRBV5-1 . CASSWWGGAEGEQYF TGCGCCAGCAGCTGGTGGGGGGGGGCAGAGGGCGAGCAGTACTTC
TRBJ2-5 few TRBV30 . CAWKEVKKTQYF TGTGCCTGGAAGGAGGTGAAAAAGACCCAGTACTTC
TRBJ2-1 . TRBV18 . CASSPQGNNEQFF TGTGCCAGCTCACCACAGGGGAACAATGAGCAGTTCTTC
TRBJ2-7 . TRBV7-2 . CASSSAGGREQYF TGTGCCAGCAGCTCGGCAGGTGGTCGGGAGCAGTACTTC
TRBJ1-2 . TRBV5-4 TRBD1 CASSLGRTGNYGYTF TGTGCCAGCAGCTTGGGACGGACAGGGAACTATGGCTACACCTTC
TRBJ2-1 . TRBV7-6 TRBD2 CASSDGLAIYNEQFF TGTGCCAGCAGCGATGGACTAGCGATCTACAATGAGCAGTTCTTC
TRBJ2-5 . TRBV21-1 . CASSKGGGDQETQYF TGTGCCAGCAGCAAAGGGGGAGGGGACCAAGAGACCCAGTACTTC
TRBJ1-5 few TRBV4-1 . CASSQDPVQPQHF TGCGCCAGCAGCCAAGATCCCGTCCAGCCCCAGCATTTT
TRBJ2-1 . TRBV5-6 . CASSLGRAYNEQFF TGTGCCAGCAGCTTGGGGAGGGCCTACAATGAGCAGTTCTTC